This is a list of T cell receptor beta chains from one sample in a study of T cell responses to AZD1222 COVID-19 vaccine. Clones were sequenced by immunoSEQ multiplex PCR, and TCRdb holds only the in-frame ones, with some missing. The table records some 100,000 clones, about nine tenths of them present only once. This material consisted of peripheral blood, taken on day 0 of AZD1222 vaccination. All receptors come from an adult in good health. Each CDR3 is given with its conserved first and last residue. A D gene is named only where the DNA matches it firmly. The listing skips clone size in some rows; elsewhere it reads once, few, many or a size class.

TRBJ2-7 | TRBV5-5 | NA | NA | TGTGCCAGCAGCTCGACTAGTAACGTCGACGAGCAGTACTTC | CASSSTSNVDEQYF
TRBJ2-7 | TRBV28 | NA | TRBD2 | TGTGCCAGCAGTCTTAGCGGGGGGATATACGAGCAGTACTTC | CASSLSGGIYEQYF
TRBJ1-1 | TRBV7-9 | once | NA | TGTGCCAGCAGCCGTAGGGTGGACACTGAAGCTTTCTTT | CASSRRVDTEAFF
TRBJ1-1 | TRBV9 | NA | NA | TGTGCCAGCAGCGCGTTGACACAGGTGAACACTGAAGCTTTCTTT | CASSALTQVNTEAFF
TRBJ2-7 | TRBV7-2 | NA | TRBD2 | TGTGCCAGCAGCCCATCTCTAGCGGGGGGCTACGAGCAGTACTTC | CASSPSLAGGYEQYF
TRBJ2-7 | TRBV9 | few | NA | TGTGCCAGCAGCGTAGAGGGAACGGGACTGGGAGAGCAGTACTTC | CASSVEGTGLGEQYF
TRBJ1-4 | TRBV4-3 | once | NA | TGCGCCAGCAGCCAAGATCGGAGTGTAACTAATGAAAAACTGTTTTTT | CASSQDRSVTNEKLFF
TRBJ1-1 | TRBV6-2/TRBV6-3 | NA | TRBD1 | TGTGCCAGCAGTTCTACAGGGGTAAACACTGAAGCTTTCTTT | CASSSTGVNTEAFF
TRBJ2-3 | TRBV7-8 | NA | TRBD2 | TGTGCCAGCAGCCGAGCGGGGGGCGGGAGCACAGATACGCAGTATTTT | CASSRAGGGSTDTQYF
TRBJ1-2 | TRBV27 | NA | TRBD1 | TGTGCCAGCAGGCGGACAGGGGTTGTAGCTGGCTACACCTTC | CASRRTGVVAGYTF
TRBJ1-2 | TRBV9 | NA | NA | TGTGCCAGCAGCGTAGAGGATAACTATGGCTACACCTTC | CASSVEDNYGYTF
TRBJ1-2 | TRBV5-1 | NA | TRBD1 | TGCGCCAGCAGCCAGGGGGACTATGGCTACACCTTC | CASSQGDYGYTF
TRBJ1-2 | TRBV7-2 | NA | TRBD1 | TGTGCCAGCAGCTTAGGACAGGGATTCTATGGCTACACCTTC | CASSLGQGFYGYTF
TRBJ2-7 | TRBV4-2 | NA | TRBD1 | TGTGCCAGCAGCCAAGAAGGGACAGCCGACTCCTACGAGCAGTACTTC | CASSQEGTADSYEQYF
TRBJ1-2 | TRBV10-2 | NA | NA | TGCGCCAGCACAGGGTCGGGTGGCTACACCTTC | CASTGSGGYTF
TRBJ2-1 | TRBV24-1 | NA | NA | TGTGCCACCAGTGATCTCGGACTGAACAATGAGCAGTTCTTC | CATSDLGLNNEQFF
TRBJ1-2 | TRBV28 | NA | NA | TGTGCCACGGCCAGCTTTGGCGATGGCTACACCTTC | CATASFGDGYTF
TRBJ2-7 | TRBV7-3 | NA | NA | TGTGCCAGCAGCTTAAATCAAGGAGGCGAGCAGTACTTC | CASSLNQGGEQYF
TRBJ2-1 | TRBV7-2 | NA | TRBD1 | TGTGCCAGCAGCTATAGGACAGGCAATGAGCAGTTCTTC | CASSYRTGNEQFF
TRBJ2-1 | TRBV6-4 | NA | NA | TGTGCCAGCAGTGAAGGGGACCCCAATGAGCAGTTCTTC | CASSEGDPNEQFF
TRBJ2-5 | TRBV7-9 | NA | NA | TGTGCCAGCAGCTTAGCCGGGGCATCCCAAGAGACCCAGTACTTC | CASSLAGASQETQYF
TRBJ2-3 | TRBV11-2 | NA | NA | TGTGCCAGCAGATCGGGGCTCACAGATACGCAGTATTTT | CASRSGLTDTQYF
TRBJ2-2 | TRBV14 | few | NA | TGTGCCAGCAGCCCTACTATTGGGGAGCTGTTTTTT | CASSPTIGELFF
TRBJ2-1 | TRBV25-1 | once | TRBD1 | TGTGCCAGCAGTGATTTGGGACAGGGCCCCAATGAGCAGTTCTTC | CASSDLGQGPNEQFF
TRBJ1-6 | TRBV6-6 | NA | NA | TGTGCCAGCAGCCCGAAGACCTACCGTACCGAAATTAACTATAATTCACCCCTCCACTTT | CASSPKTYRTEINYNSPLHF
TRBJ1-4 | TRBV2 | NA | NA | TGTGCCAGCAGACCTAGGCGGGTGAGGGGGAATGAAAAACTGTTTTTT | CASRPRRVRGNEKLFF
TRBJ1-2 | TRBV27 | NA | TRBD1 | TGTGCCAGCAGGGGACAGGCGAGGTACTCTGGCTACACCTTC | CASRGQARYSGYTF
TRBJ1-5 | TRBV28 | NA | TRBD1 | TGTGCCAGCACCGCGGGACAGGGGGCTGGTCAGCCCCAGCATTTT | CASTAGQGAGQPQHF
TRBJ1-3 | TRBV4-1 | NA | NA | TGCGCCAGCAGCCAATCGCAGGCTCGGGGAAACACCATATATTTT | CASSQSQARGNTIYF
TRBJ1-6 | TRBV25-1 | once | NA | TGTGCCAGCAGTGCGGGCAGCCCAAGCTCCTATAATTCACCCCTCCACTTT | CASSAGSPSSYNSPLHF
TRBJ2-3 | TRBV6-2/TRBV6-3 | NA | TRBD2 | TGTGCCAGCAGTTACCTACGGGGGGGTAAAGATACGCAGTATTTT | CASSYLRGGKDTQYF
TRBJ1-4 | TRBV19 | NA | NA | TGTGCCAGCAGACATGGGGGCAGGATTGAAAAACTGTTTTTT | CASRHGGRIEKLFF
TRBJ2-3 | TRBV5-1 | NA | TRBD2 | TGCGCCAGCAGCACCTGGCTAGCGGGGTTTACAGATACGCAGTATTTT | CASSTWLAGFTDTQYF
TRBJ2-1 | TRBV24-1 | once | NA | TGTGCCACCAGTGATGTGGGGCAATACAATGAGCAGTTCTTC | CATSDVGQYNEQFF
TRBJ1-2 | TRBV29-1 | NA | NA | TGCAGCAACGGGGTGGGACCTGGCTACACCTTC | CSNGVGPGYTF
TRBJ2-3 | TRBV24-1 | NA | NA | TGTGCTTCAGGGGGGATCGGCACAGATACGCAGTATTTT | CASGGIGTDTQYF
TRBJ2-7 | TRBV9 | NA | TRBD1 | TGTGCCAGCAGCCCCGGGACAGGGAGTCCCTACGAGCAGTACTTC | CASSPGTGSPYEQYF
TRBJ1-1 | TRBV6-5 | NA | NA | TGTGCCAGCAAGTGGTGGGGAATGAACACTGAAGCTTTCTTT | CASKWWGMNTEAFF
TRBJ2-3 | TRBV10-3 | NA | TRBD2 | TGTGCCATCAGGGGACTAGCGGGGGGCCAGGATACGCAGTATTTT | CAIRGLAGGQDTQYF
TRBJ1-3 | TRBV3-1/TRBV3-2 | NA | NA | TGTGCCAGCAGCCAAGATCCAGGGGCTGGAAACACCATATATTTT | CASSQDPGAGNTIYF
TRBJ2-2 | TRBV3-1/TRBV3-2 | NA | TRBD1 | TGTGCCAGCAGCCACGGGACAGACACCGGGGAGCTGTTTTTT | CASSHGTDTGELFF
TRBJ1-1 | TRBV7-2 | NA | TRBD1 | TGTGCCAGCAGCTTAGGCGGGACAGGGGTTCGAGTGAGTGAAGCTTTCTTT | CASSLGGTGVRVSEAFF
TRBJ1-4 | TRBV6-2/TRBV6-3 | NA | NA | TGTGCCAGCAGTGACGCCGGGACGAAAGGAGGAAAACTGTTTTTT | CASSDAGTKGGKLFF
TRBJ1-5 | TRBV2 | NA | TRBD1 | TGTGCCAGCAGTGAACAGGGGGGTTTCAATCAGCCCCAGCATTTT | CASSEQGGFNQPQHF
TRBJ2-2 | TRBV5-4 | once | NA | TGTGCCAGCAGCTCCCCGGGACCTAACACCGGGGAGCTGTTTTTT | CASSSPGPNTGELFF
TRBJ2-2 | TRBV20-1 | NA | NA | TGCAGTGCTCGTGGGAGGGGGTTGTCCACCGGGGAGCTGTTTTTT | CSARGRGLSTGELFF
TRBJ2-2 | TRBV21-1 | NA | NA | TGTGCCAGCAGCAGGACTAGCGGAGACGCGAACACCGGGGAGCTGTTTTTT | CASSRTSGDANTGELFF
TRBJ1-2 | TRBV5-4 | NA | NA | TGTGCCAGCAGCCACCAGACAGCCCGATCCTCTGGCTACACCTTC | CASSHQTARSSGYTF
TRBJ1-1 | TRBV9 | NA | NA | TGTGCCAGCAGCGTAGAGCCGGAGAACACTGAAGCTTTCTTT | CASSVEPENTEAFF
TRBJ1-5 | TRBV7-9 | NA | NA | TGTGCCAGCAGCCGTGCAGGGAGCAATCAGCCCCAGCATTTT | CASSRAGSNQPQHF
TRBJ2-3 | TRBV28 | NA | NA | TGTGCCAGCAGACAGAGCACAGATACGCAGTATTTT | CASRQSTDTQYF
TRBJ2-7 | TRBV29-1 | NA | NA | TGCAGCGTTCGGGGGGCCACCTACGAGCAGTACTTC | CSVRGATYEQYF
TRBJ2-5 | TRBV4-1 | NA | TRBD2 | TGCGCCAGCAGAGGCGGGGGGAACCAAGAGACCCAGTACTTC | CASRGGGNQETQYF
TRBJ2-5 | TRBV25-1 | NA | NA | TGTGCCAGCACTTCATGGGGGGTGATGGAGACCCAGTACTTC | CASTSWGVMETQYF